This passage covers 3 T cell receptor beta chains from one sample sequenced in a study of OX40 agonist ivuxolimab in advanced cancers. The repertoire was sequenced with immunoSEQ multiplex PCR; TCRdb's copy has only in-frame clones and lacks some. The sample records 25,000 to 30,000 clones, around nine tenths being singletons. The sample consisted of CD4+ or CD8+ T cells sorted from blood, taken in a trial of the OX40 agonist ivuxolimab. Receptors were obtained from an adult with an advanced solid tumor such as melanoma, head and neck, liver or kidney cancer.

For the CDR3, the DNA is TGTGCCAGCAGCGTAGATCCTCTACAGGGGGAAAACACTGAAGCTTTCTTT. As protein: CASSVDPLQGENTEAFF. The chain combines TRBV9 with TRBJ1-1, with TRBD1 identical over 8 bases. The CDR3 is made up of 17 amino acids. CDR1 and CDR2 from the germline V gene are SGDLS and YYNGEE. V lost 0 bases, J lost 2 bases, and 9 bases stayed unmatched. The whole variable domain, filled in from reference TRBV9 and TRBJ1-1, reads DSGVTQTPKHLITATGQRVTLRCSPRSGDLSVYWYQQSLDQGLQFLIQYYNGEERAKGNILERFSAQQFPDLHSELNLSSLELGDSALYFCASSVDPLQGENTEAFFGQGTRLTVV.

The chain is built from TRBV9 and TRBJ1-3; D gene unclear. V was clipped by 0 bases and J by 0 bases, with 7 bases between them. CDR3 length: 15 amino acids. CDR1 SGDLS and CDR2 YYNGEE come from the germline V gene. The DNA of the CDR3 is TGTGCCAGCAGCGTAGACCCAAACTCTGGAAACACCATATATTTT. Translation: CASSVDPNSGNTIYF.

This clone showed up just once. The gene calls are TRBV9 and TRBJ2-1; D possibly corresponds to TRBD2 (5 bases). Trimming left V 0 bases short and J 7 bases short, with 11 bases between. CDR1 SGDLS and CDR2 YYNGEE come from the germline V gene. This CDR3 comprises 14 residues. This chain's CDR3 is CASSVDDYRNEQFF. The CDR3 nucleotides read TGTGCCAGCAGCGTAGATGACTACCGGAATGAGCAGTTCTTC.